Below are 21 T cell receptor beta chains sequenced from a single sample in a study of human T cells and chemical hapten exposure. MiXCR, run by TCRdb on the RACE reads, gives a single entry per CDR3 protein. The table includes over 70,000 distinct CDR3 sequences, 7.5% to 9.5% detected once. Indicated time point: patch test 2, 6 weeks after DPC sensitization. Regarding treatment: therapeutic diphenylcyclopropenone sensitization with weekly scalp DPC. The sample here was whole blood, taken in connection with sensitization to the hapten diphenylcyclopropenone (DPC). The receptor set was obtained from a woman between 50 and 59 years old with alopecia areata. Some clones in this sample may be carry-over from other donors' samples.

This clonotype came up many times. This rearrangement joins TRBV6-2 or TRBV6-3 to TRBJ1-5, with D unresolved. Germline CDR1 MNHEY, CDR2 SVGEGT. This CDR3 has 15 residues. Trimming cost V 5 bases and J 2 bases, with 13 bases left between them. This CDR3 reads CASSMDGGGNQPQHF. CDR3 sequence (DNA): TGTGCCAGCAGTATGGACGGAGGTGGCAATCAGCCCCAGCATTTT.

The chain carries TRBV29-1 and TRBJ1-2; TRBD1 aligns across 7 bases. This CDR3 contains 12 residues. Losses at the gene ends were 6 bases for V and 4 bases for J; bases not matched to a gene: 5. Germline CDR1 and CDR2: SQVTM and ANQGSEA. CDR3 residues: CSVGDSSYGYTF. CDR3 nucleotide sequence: TGCAGCGTGGGGGACAGCAGCTATGGCTACACCTTC.

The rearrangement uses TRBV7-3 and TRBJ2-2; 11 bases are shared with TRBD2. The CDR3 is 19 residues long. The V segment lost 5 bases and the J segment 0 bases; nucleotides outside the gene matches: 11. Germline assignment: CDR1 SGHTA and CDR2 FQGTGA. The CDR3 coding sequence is TGTGCCAGCAGCGGAATACTAGCGGGGGTGGCTACGAACACCGGGGAGCTGTTTTTT. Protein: CASSGILAGVATNTGELFF.

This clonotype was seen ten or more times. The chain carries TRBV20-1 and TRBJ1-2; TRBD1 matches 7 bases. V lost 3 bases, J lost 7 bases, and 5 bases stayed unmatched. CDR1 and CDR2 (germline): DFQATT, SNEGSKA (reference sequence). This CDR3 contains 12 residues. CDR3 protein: CSAREPGGGYTF. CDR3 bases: TGCAGTGCTAGGGAGCCAGGGGGTGGCTACACCTTC.

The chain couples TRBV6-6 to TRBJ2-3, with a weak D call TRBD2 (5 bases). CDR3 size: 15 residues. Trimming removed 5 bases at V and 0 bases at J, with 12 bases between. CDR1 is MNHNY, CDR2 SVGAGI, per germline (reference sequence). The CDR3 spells CASSQPAGSTDTQYF. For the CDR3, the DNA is TGTGCCAGCAGTCAACCGGCGGGTAGCACAGATACGCAGTATTTT.

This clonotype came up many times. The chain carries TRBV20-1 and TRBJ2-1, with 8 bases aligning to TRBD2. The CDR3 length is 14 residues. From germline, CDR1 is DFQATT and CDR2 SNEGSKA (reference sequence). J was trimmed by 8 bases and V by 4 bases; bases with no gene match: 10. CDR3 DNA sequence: TGCAGTGCTACCTTTCCCGGGAGGGTCTATGAGCAGTTCTTC. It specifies CSATFPGRVYEQFF.

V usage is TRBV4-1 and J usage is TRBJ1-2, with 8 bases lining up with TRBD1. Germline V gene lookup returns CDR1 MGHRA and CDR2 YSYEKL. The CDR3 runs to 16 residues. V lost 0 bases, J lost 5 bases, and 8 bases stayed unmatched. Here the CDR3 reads CASSQEKRQGKYGYTF. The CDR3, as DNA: TGCGCCAGCAGCCAAGAAAAAAGACAGGGGAAGTATGGCTACACCTTC.

The CDR3 bases are TGTGCCAGCAGTGCCCCGACAGGGGTTTGTGCCGAGCAGTACTTC. Protein product: CASSAPTGVCAEQYF. The V gene is TRBV25-1, the J gene TRBJ2-7; 8 positions match TRBD1. The length of the CDR3 is 15 residues. Germline CDR1 MGHDK, CDR2 SYGVNS. Trimming took 4 bases from V and 6 from J; bases not matched to a gene: 11.

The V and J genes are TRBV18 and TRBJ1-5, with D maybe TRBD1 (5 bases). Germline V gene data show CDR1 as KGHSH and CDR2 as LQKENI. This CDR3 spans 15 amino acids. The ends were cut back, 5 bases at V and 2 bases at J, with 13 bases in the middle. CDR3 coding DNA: TGTGCCAGCTCAGCATTGGGGGAGGGCAATCAGCCCCAGCATTTT. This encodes CASSALGEGNQPQHF.

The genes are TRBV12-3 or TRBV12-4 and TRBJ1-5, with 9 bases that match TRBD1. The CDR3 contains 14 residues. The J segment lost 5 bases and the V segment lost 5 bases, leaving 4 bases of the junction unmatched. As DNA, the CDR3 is TGTGCCAGCAGTCCAACAGGGGGCTATCAGCCCCAGCATTTT. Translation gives CASSPTGGYQPQHF.

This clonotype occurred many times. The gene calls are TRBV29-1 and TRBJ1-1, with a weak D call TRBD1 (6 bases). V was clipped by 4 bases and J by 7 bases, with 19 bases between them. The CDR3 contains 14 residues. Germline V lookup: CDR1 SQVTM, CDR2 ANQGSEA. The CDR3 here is CSVAVGGGGVEAFF. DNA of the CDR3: TGCAGCGTTGCGGTTGGGGGGGGCGGCGTTGAAGCTTTCTTT.

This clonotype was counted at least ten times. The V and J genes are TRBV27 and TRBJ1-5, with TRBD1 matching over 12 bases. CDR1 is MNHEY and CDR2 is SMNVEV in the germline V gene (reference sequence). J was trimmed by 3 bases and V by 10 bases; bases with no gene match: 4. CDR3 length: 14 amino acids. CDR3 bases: TGTGCCACAGGGACAGGGGGCCTCAATCAGCCCCAGCATTTT. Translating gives CATGTGGLNQPQHF.

The CDR3 reads CSARSLPSGRSYNEQFF. DNA of the CDR3: TGCAGTGCTAGATCCCTGCCTAGCGGCCGCTCCTACAATGAGCAGTTCTTC. The chain joins TRBV20-1 to TRBJ2-1; 7 bases fit TRBD2. V lost 2 bases to trimming and J lost 0 bases; unmatched junction nucleotides: 10. The CDR3 is made up of 17 amino acids. Germline loops: CDR1 DFQATT, CDR2 SNEGSKA (reference sequence).

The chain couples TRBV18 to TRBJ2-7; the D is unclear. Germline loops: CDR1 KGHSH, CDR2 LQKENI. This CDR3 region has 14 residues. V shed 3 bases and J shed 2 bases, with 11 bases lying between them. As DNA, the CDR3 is TGTGCCAGCTCACCGGGTGGCAGAGCCTACGAGCAGTACTTC. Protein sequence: CASSPGGRAYEQYF.

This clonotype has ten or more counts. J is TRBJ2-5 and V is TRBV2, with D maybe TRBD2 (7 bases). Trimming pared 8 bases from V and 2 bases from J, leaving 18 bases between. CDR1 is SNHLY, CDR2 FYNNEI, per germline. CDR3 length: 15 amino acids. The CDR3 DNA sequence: TGTGCCAGCGGGGGACATGGCGGGGGACAAGAGACCCAGTACTTC. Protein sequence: CASGGHGGGQETQYF.

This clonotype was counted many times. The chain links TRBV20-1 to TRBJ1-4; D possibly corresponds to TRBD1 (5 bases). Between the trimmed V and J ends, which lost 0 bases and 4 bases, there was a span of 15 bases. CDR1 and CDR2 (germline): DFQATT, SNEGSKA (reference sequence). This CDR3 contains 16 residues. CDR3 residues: CSARDQGQGGNEKLFF. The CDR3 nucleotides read TGCAGTGCTAGAGATCAGGGCCAGGGTGGTAATGAAAAACTGTTTTTT.

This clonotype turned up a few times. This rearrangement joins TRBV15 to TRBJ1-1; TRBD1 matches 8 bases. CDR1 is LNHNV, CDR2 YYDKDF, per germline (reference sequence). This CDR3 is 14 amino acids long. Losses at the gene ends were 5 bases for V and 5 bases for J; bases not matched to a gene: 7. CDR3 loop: CATSEQGGGTEAFF. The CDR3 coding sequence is TGTGCCACCAGCGAACAGGGGGGCGGTACTGAAGCTTTCTTT.

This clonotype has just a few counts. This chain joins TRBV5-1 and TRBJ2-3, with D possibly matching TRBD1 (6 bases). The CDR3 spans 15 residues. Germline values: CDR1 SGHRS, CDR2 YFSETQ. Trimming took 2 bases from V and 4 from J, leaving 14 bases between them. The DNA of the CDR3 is TGCGCCAGCAGCTTAGGAACAGGGACCTCAGATACGCAGTATTTT. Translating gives CASSLGTGTSDTQYF.

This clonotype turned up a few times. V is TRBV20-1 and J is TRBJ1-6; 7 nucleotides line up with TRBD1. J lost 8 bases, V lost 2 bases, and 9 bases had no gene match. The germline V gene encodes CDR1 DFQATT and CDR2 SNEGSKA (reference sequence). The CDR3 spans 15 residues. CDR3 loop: CSARKGTVNDSPLHF. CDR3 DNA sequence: TGCAGTGCTAGAAAAGGGACAGTTAATGATTCACCCCTCCACTTT.

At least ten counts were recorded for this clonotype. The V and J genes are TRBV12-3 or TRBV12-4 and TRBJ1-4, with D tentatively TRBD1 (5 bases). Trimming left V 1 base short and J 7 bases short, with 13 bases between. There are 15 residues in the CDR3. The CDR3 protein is CASSLGQQRGEKLFF. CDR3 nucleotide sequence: TGTGCCAGCAGTTTAGGGCAGCAGAGGGGTGAAAAACTGTTTTTT.

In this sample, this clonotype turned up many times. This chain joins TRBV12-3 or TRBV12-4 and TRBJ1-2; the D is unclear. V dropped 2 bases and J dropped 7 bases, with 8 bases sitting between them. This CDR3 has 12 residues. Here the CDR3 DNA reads TGTGCCAGCAGTTTATCGGAAGCTGGCTACACCTTC. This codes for CASSLSEAGYTF.